Shown below are 6 T cell receptor beta chains from a single sample sequenced in a study of spatial heterogeneity in lung cancer (dated by TCRdb to about 2019). What these receptors recognize is not known. The sample's time point label, decoded: sample taken at primary tumor resection. General conclusions and limits of the study: The number of expanded intratumoral alpha and beta TCRs correlated with the tumor nonsynonymous mutation count.

The library was obtained by 5' RACE. Data came from a NextSeq 500. TCRdb reprocessed the public reads (quality trimming at Q25 with fastp, clone calling with MiXCR) and kept in-frame beta chains. Rows are unified per CDR3 protein, each entry keeping the most common DNA and genes. The sample data list about 8,800 distinct CDR3 sequences, and more than 4% of these were observed just once. 11% of the sample is in the top ten clones. The input for sequencing was lung tumor tissue, taken at surgery. The receptors originated from a female donor with early-stage non-small cell lung cancer.

The table lists this clonotype with a few counts. Its ends do not fully match the called genes, so a read error is possible. The rearrangement joins TRBV3-1 to TRBJ1-2; D call uncertain. In germline, CDR1 is LGHDT, CDR2 YNNKEL (reference sequence). The CDR3 length is 14 residues. CDR3 in DNA: TGTGCCAGCAGCCAAGCGGAGAATAACTATGGCTACAACTTC. Protein product: CASSQAENNYGYNF.

This clonotype was seen at least ten times. The genes are TRBV6-1 and TRBJ2-1; D may match TRBD1 or TRBD2 (5 bases each). The CDR3 is 14 amino acids. Germline lookup yields CDR1 MNHNS and CDR2 SASEGT. The germline V and J ends were trimmed by 1 base and 9 bases, with 13 bases remaining between them. As DNA, the CDR3 is TGTGCCAGCAGTGAAGGAGGGGCGGACGCTGAGCAGTTCTTC. Protein sequence: CASSEGGADAEQFF.

By frequency in the sample, this clonotype is medium-sized. This chain connects TRBV9 to TRBJ1-4; D unresolved. Germline lookup yields CDR1 SGDLS and CDR2 YYNGEE. V was pared by 3 bases and J by 4 bases, with 13 bases between. This CDR3 spans 15 amino acids. CDR3 bases: TGTGCCAGCAGCGACGGACGCCCGGATAATGAAAAACTGTTTTTT. Encoded protein: CASSDGRPDNEKLFF.

This clonotype was counted many times. The chain carries TRBV11-3 and TRBJ2-1; weak D call: TRBD1 (7 bases). The germline V and J ends were trimmed by 8 bases and 6 bases, with 14 bases remaining between them. CDR1 and CDR2 (germline): SGHNT, YENEEA. The CDR3 has 13 residues. The CDR3 is CASSPGGSNEQFF. The CDR3 nucleotides are TGTGCCAGCTCCCCAGGGGGGTCCAATGAGCAGTTCTTC. Full variable domain (outside the CDR3, taken from reference TRBV11-3 and TRBJ2-1): EAGVVQSPRYKIIEKKQPVAFWCNPISGHNTLYWYLQNLGQGPELLIRYENEEAVDDSQLPKDRFSAERLKGVDSTLKIQPAELGDSAVYLCASSPGGSNEQFFGPGTRLTVL.

This clonotype is labeled as medium-sized. This rearrangement joins TRBV29-1 to TRBJ2-2; D not certain. The V gene lost 4 bases and the J gene lost 0 bases, with 6 bases spanning the gap. CDR3 length: 13 residues. Germline CDR1 SQVTM, CDR2 ANQGSEA. This CDR3 is CSVGSPNTGELFF. In DNA, the CDR3 is TGCAGCGTTGGGTCCCCGAACACCGGGGAGCTGTTTTTT.

This clonotype was seen at least ten times. This CDR3 reads CASRALAGGTQETQYF. CDR3 bases: TGTGCCAGCAGAGCCCTAGCGGGAGGGACTCAAGAGACCCAGTACTTC. V and J are TRBV27 and TRBJ2-5, with TRBD2 matching over 12 bases. The germline gives CDR1 MNHEY, CDR2 SMNVEV (reference sequence). V shed 6 bases and J 2 bases; nucleotides not matched to a gene: 7. The CDR3 is made up of 16 amino acids.